Listed below are T cell receptor beta chains from one sample, sequenced in a study of spatial heterogeneity in lung cancer. Each CDR3 protein is one row after TCRdb ran MiXCR on the 5' RACE reads. The data contain roughly 50,000 distinct CDR3 sequences, 6% to 9.5% of them singletons. The specimen was PBMCs, collected at surgery. These receptors came from a female donor with early-stage non-small cell lung cancer. Each CDR3 is given with its conserved first and last residue. D genes are given only for firm matches. For some rows the clone size is stated as once, few or many, or as a class when expanded; others skip it.

d_call: .; v_call: TRBV4-1; j_call: TRBJ2-7; clone_size: .; cdr3_nt: TGCGCCTCTCAGGCTGGGCAGGGTTTGGGCTACGAGCAGTACTTC; cdr3_aa: CASQAGQGLGYEQYF
d_call: .; v_call: TRBV4-1; j_call: TRBJ1-1; clone_size: few; cdr3_nt: TGCGCCAGCAGCCCGGAAGTTTTGGTCACTGAAGCTTTCTTT; cdr3_aa: CASSPEVLVTEAFF
d_call: .; v_call: TRBV6-2/TRBV6-3; j_call: TRBJ1-4; clone_size: many; cdr3_nt: TGTGCCAGCAGTCGGTCGACAGCAACTAATGAAAAACTGTTTTTT; cdr3_aa: CASSRSTATNEKLFF
d_call: TRBD1; v_call: TRBV7-7; j_call: TRBJ1-1; clone_size: many; cdr3_nt: TGTGCTAGCAGCTTAGACAGGGGCATGAACACTGAAGCTTTCTTT; cdr3_aa: CASSLDRGMNTEAFF
d_call: .; v_call: TRBV5-6; j_call: TRBJ2-7; clone_size: few; cdr3_nt: TGTGCCAGCTCGGGACAGCGGGTTTGGGAGCAGTACTTC; cdr3_aa: CASSGQRVWEQYF
d_call: TRBD1; v_call: TRBV5-1; j_call: TRBJ1-4; clone_size: few; cdr3_nt: TGCGCCAGCAGCCCGGGACAGGATTATGAAAAACTGTTTTTT; cdr3_aa: CASSPGQDYEKLFF
d_call: .; v_call: TRBV7-6; j_call: TRBJ2-7; clone_size: few; cdr3_nt: TGTGCCAGCAGCTTAGGTTTTCTGGGGGGTTCTCCCAACGAGCAGTACTTC; cdr3_aa: CASSLGFLGGSPNEQYF
d_call: .; v_call: TRBV7-8; j_call: TRBJ1-2; clone_size: many; cdr3_nt: TGTGCCAGCAGCTTAGTTGGGGATGGCTACACCTTC; cdr3_aa: CASSLVGDGYTF
d_call: TRBD1; v_call: TRBV20-1; j_call: TRBJ1-5; clone_size: many; cdr3_nt: TGCAGTGCTAGAGATCGGGACAGGGCTGCCGTAAGCAATCAGCCCCAGCATTTT; cdr3_aa: CSARDRDRAAVSNQPQHF
d_call: TRBD1; v_call: TRBV24-1; j_call: TRBJ2-2; clone_size: .; cdr3_nt: TGTGCCACCAGTGATTTCGCAGGGGGCCTCACCGGGGAGCTGTTTTTT; cdr3_aa: CATSDFAGGLTGELFF
d_call: TRBD2; v_call: TRBV27; j_call: TRBJ2-3; clone_size: .; cdr3_nt: TGTGCCAGCAGTTTATATCGGGGGGGCACAGATACGCAGTATTTT; cdr3_aa: CASSLYRGGTDTQYF
d_call: TRBD1; v_call: TRBV29-1; j_call: TRBJ2-2; clone_size: .; cdr3_nt: TGCAGCGTCGGGACAGTGGGCACCGGGGAGCTGTTTTTT; cdr3_aa: CSVGTVGTGELFF
d_call: .; v_call: TRBV5-5; j_call: TRBJ2-3; clone_size: many; cdr3_nt: TGTGCCAGCAGCTTCCCAGATACGCAGTATTTT; cdr3_aa: CASSFPDTQYF
d_call: .; v_call: TRBV3-1; j_call: TRBJ2-3; clone_size: .; cdr3_nt: TGTGCCAGCAGCCAAGATAGGGTATCAGCAGATACGCAGTATTTT; cdr3_aa: CASSQDRVSADTQYF
d_call: TRBD1; v_call: TRBV28; j_call: TRBJ2-3; clone_size: few; cdr3_nt: TGTGCCAGCAGTTTTGGGACAGGGGCCAGCACAGATACGCAGTATTTT; cdr3_aa: CASSFGTGASTDTQYF
d_call: TRBD1; v_call: TRBV7-6; j_call: TRBJ1-2; clone_size: many; cdr3_nt: TGTGCCAGCAGCTTATGGGACAGGGGCCCCAACTATGGCTACACCTTC; cdr3_aa: CASSLWDRGPNYGYTF
d_call: TRBD1; v_call: TRBV7-2; j_call: TRBJ2-3; clone_size: .; cdr3_nt: TGTGCCAGCAGCCAAAGGCAGGGGGCAACAGATACGCAGTATTTT; cdr3_aa: CASSQRQGATDTQYF
d_call: .; v_call: TRBV5-1; j_call: TRBJ2-5; clone_size: many; cdr3_nt: TGCGCCAGCAGCTTGGATTTCGAGATCCAAGAGACCCAGTACTTC; cdr3_aa: CASSLDFEIQETQYF
d_call: .; v_call: TRBV2; j_call: TRBJ1-5; clone_size: few; cdr3_nt: TGTGCCAGCAGTGAAGCACCGGGGGGTCAGCCCCAGCATTTT; cdr3_aa: CASSEAPGGQPQHF
d_call: TRBD2; v_call: TRBV11-1; j_call: TRBJ2-3; clone_size: few; cdr3_nt: TGTGCCAGCAGTCACCCGGGGGGGGAGACAGATACGCAGTATTTT; cdr3_aa: CASSHPGGETDTQYF
d_call: TRBD2; v_call: TRBV12-3/TRBV12-4; j_call: TRBJ2-7; clone_size: few; cdr3_nt: TGTGCCAGCAGTTCTAGTCGGGTAGCGGGCCCAGGGTACGAGCAGTACTTC; cdr3_aa: CASSSSRVAGPGYEQYF
d_call: .; v_call: TRBV7-2; j_call: TRBJ2-1; clone_size: few; cdr3_nt: TGTGCCAGCAGGAAGAGTTCGGGGTCCTACAATGAGCAGTTCTTC; cdr3_aa: CASRKSSGSYNEQFF
d_call: .; v_call: TRBV4-1; j_call: TRBJ2-2; clone_size: many; cdr3_nt: TGCGCCAGCAGCCCTACCCAGGGAACCGGGGAGCTGTTTTTT; cdr3_aa: CASSPTQGTGELFF
d_call: .; v_call: TRBV7-9; j_call: TRBJ2-5; clone_size: .; cdr3_nt: TGTGCCAGCGGGGGTGGGCGCCGACGGAGGGGCCCACCGACGGAGACCCAGTACTTC; cdr3_aa: CASGGGRRRRGPPTETQYF
d_call: .; v_call: TRBV28; j_call: TRBJ2-3; clone_size: many; cdr3_nt: TGTGCCTCCACCCGGGACAACCCCCCCGCAGATACGCAGTATTTT; cdr3_aa: CASTRDNPPADTQYF
d_call: .; v_call: TRBV28; j_call: TRBJ2-3; clone_size: .; cdr3_nt: TGTGCCAGCAGTTCACAGGGAGATACGCAGTATTTT; cdr3_aa: CASSSQGDTQYF
d_call: TRBD2; v_call: TRBV7-2; j_call: TRBJ2-3; clone_size: .; cdr3_nt: TGTGCCAGCAGCTTTAGCGGGGGATCAGATACGCAGTATTTT; cdr3_aa: CASSFSGGSDTQYF
d_call: .; v_call: TRBV12-3/TRBV12-4; j_call: TRBJ1-2; clone_size: .; cdr3_nt: TGTGCCAGCAGTTTACTGGGGGCAGGCTATGGCTACACCTTC; cdr3_aa: CASSLLGAGYGYTF
d_call: .; v_call: TRBV30; j_call: TRBJ2-1; clone_size: many; cdr3_nt: TGTGCCTGGAGTAAGGCGGATGAGCAGTTCTTC; cdr3_aa: CAWSKADEQFF
d_call: .; v_call: TRBV29-1; j_call: TRBJ2-2; clone_size: few; cdr3_nt: TGCAGCGGGGCTCGCGGGAAGGGAGGGGAGCTGTTTTTT; cdr3_aa: CSGARGKGGELFF
d_call: .; v_call: TRBV10-3; j_call: TRBJ1-2; clone_size: few; cdr3_nt: TGTGCCATCAGTGAAGATGAGGGCTATGGCTACACCTTC; cdr3_aa: CAISEDEGYGYTF
d_call: TRBD1; v_call: TRBV4-3; j_call: TRBJ2-3; clone_size: few; cdr3_nt: TGCGCCAGCAGCCAAGATTTGGGACAGGGAGCAGATACGCAGTATTTT; cdr3_aa: CASSQDLGQGADTQYF
d_call: .; v_call: TRBV7-9; j_call: TRBJ1-4; clone_size: .; cdr3_nt: TGTGCCAGCAGTCGGACAGTTGAAAAACTGTTTTTT; cdr3_aa: CASSRTVEKLFF
d_call: TRBD2; v_call: TRBV7-8; j_call: TRBJ2-5; clone_size: many; cdr3_nt: TGTGCCAGCAGCTTTAGCGGGGGGCTTAAAGAGACCCAGTACTTC; cdr3_aa: CASSFSGGLKETQYF
d_call: .; v_call: TRBV5-4; j_call: TRBJ2-7; clone_size: .; cdr3_nt: TGTGCCAGCAACCCTGGGGGGGGGGCCTCCTACGAGCAGTGCTTC; cdr3_aa: CASNPGGGASYEQCF
d_call: .; v_call: TRBV6-6; j_call: TRBJ2-5; clone_size: many; cdr3_nt: TGTGCCAGCATGTTAGGGCCAGAGACCCAGTACTTC; cdr3_aa: CASMLGPETQYF
d_call: .; v_call: TRBV2; j_call: TRBJ1-2; clone_size: many; cdr3_nt: TGTGCCAGCACCAGCTATGGCTACACCTTC; cdr3_aa: CASTSYGYTF
d_call: TRBD1; v_call: TRBV18; j_call: TRBJ2-7; clone_size: .; cdr3_nt: TGTGCCAGCTCACCAGGGACAGGGGATCCCTACGAGCAGTACTTC; cdr3_aa: CASSPGTGDPYEQYF
d_call: TRBD2; v_call: TRBV9; j_call: TRBJ2-3; clone_size: .; cdr3_nt: TGTGCCAGCAGCGTAGTGTCAGCGGGGGGTTCAGATACGCAGTATTTT; cdr3_aa: CASSVVSAGGSDTQYF
d_call: .; v_call: TRBV19; j_call: TRBJ1-1; clone_size: few; cdr3_nt: TGTGCCAGTACCCGGTCCCGCTGGGGGCAGGAGAACACTGAAGCTTTCTTT; cdr3_aa: CASTRSRWGQENTEAFF
d_call: .; v_call: TRBV19; j_call: TRBJ1-2; clone_size: many; cdr3_nt: TGTGCCAGTACCGGGGGGGGGGCAGACTATGGCTACACCTTC; cdr3_aa: CASTGGGADYGYTF
d_call: TRBD1; v_call: TRBV4-3; j_call: TRBJ2-7; clone_size: .; cdr3_nt: TGCGCCAGCAGCCGGACAGGGGGAAGTGACGAGCAGTACTTC; cdr3_aa: CASSRTGGSDEQYF
d_call: .; v_call: TRBV11-2; j_call: TRBJ2-5; clone_size: .; cdr3_nt: TGTGCCAGCAGCTTAGTGGGATCAGCTGGGGAGACCCAGTACTTC; cdr3_aa: CASSLVGSAGETQYF
d_call: .; v_call: TRBV29-1; j_call: TRBJ1-1; clone_size: .; cdr3_nt: TGCAGCGTGGGAACAGCGCCGAGGGCTTTCTTT; cdr3_aa: CSVGTAPRAFF
d_call: TRBD1; v_call: TRBV5-1; j_call: TRBJ1-1; clone_size: few; cdr3_nt: TGCGCCAGCAGCGTGACAGGGGATGGCACTGAAGCTTTCTTT; cdr3_aa: CASSVTGDGTEAFF
d_call: .; v_call: TRBV12-3/TRBV12-4; j_call: TRBJ2-5; clone_size: few; cdr3_nt: TGTGCCAGCAGTCTTCGCCAACGCCAAGAGACCCAGTACTTC; cdr3_aa: CASSLRQRQETQYF
d_call: .; v_call: TRBV4-1; j_call: TRBJ1-1; clone_size: .; cdr3_nt: TGCGCCAGCAGCCAAGAGGGGGCGGCTTTCTTT; cdr3_aa: CASSQEGAAFF
d_call: TRBD1; v_call: TRBV29-1; j_call: TRBJ2-6; clone_size: many; cdr3_nt: TGCAGCGTGGGACAGGGCGGCTTTACGGGGGCCAACGTCCTGACTTTC; cdr3_aa: CSVGQGGFTGANVLTF
d_call: .; v_call: TRBV5-1; j_call: TRBJ2-5; clone_size: many; cdr3_nt: TGCGCCAGCAGCGGACTGGTCCAAGAGACCCAGTACTTC; cdr3_aa: CASSGLVQETQYF
d_call: .; v_call: TRBV21-1; j_call: TRBJ2-7; clone_size: .; cdr3_nt: TGTGCCAGCAGCAGAAATAGGGAGGGGGCCTACGAGCAGTACTTC; cdr3_aa: CASSRNREGAYEQYF
d_call: .; v_call: TRBV19; j_call: TRBJ2-4; clone_size: few; cdr3_nt: TGTGCCAGTAGTATCCAGGCTGGAAGAAACATTCAGTACTTC; cdr3_aa: CASSIQAGRNIQYF
d_call: .; v_call: TRBV14; j_call: TRBJ2-7; clone_size: .; cdr3_nt: TGTGCCAGCAGCCAAGAGGCGGTCTCCTACGAGCAGTACTTC; cdr3_aa: CASSQEAVSYEQYF
d_call: .; v_call: TRBV7-8; j_call: TRBJ2-1; clone_size: many; cdr3_nt: TGTGCCAGCAGCGACGGGTACCGATCAGAGAGCTCCTACAATGAGCAGTTCTTC; cdr3_aa: CASSDGYRSESSYNEQFF
d_call: .; v_call: TRBV28; j_call: TRBJ2-3; clone_size: many; cdr3_nt: TGTGCCAGCACCATGAAGGGGAGGAGAAGCACAGATACGCAGTATTTT; cdr3_aa: CASTMKGRRSTDTQYF
d_call: .; v_call: TRBV11-2; j_call: TRBJ1-6; clone_size: few; cdr3_nt: TGTGCCAGCAGCTTAGATAGGGGGTCTAGACCCCTCCACTTT; cdr3_aa: CASSLDRGSRPLHF
d_call: TRBD1; v_call: TRBV5-1; j_call: TRBJ2-3; clone_size: .; cdr3_nt: TGCGCCAGCAGGGGACAGAGCACAGATACGCAGTATTTT; cdr3_aa: CASRGQSTDTQYF
d_call: TRBD2; v_call: TRBV27; j_call: TRBJ2-3; clone_size: .; cdr3_nt: TGTGCCAGCAGTTTGGTTCAGGGACTAGCGAACACAGATACGCAGTATTTT; cdr3_aa: CASSLVQGLANTDTQYF
d_call: .; v_call: TRBV3-1; j_call: TRBJ1-5; clone_size: many; cdr3_nt: TGTGCCAGCAGCCAAGACAGTCAGCCCCAGCATTTT; cdr3_aa: CASSQDSQPQHF